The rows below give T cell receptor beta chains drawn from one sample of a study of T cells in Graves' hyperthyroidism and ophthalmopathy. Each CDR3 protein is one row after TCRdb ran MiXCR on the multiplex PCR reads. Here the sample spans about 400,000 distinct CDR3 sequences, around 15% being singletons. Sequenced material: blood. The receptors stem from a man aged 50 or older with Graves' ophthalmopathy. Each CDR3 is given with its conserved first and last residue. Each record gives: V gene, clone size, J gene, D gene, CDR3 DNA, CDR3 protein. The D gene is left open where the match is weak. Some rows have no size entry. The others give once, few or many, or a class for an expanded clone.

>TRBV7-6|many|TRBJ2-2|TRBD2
TGTGCCAGCAGCGTGACTAGCGGGAGGGCCACCGGGGAGCTGTTTTTT
CASSVTSGRATGELFF
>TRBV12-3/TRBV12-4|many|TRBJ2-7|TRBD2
TGTGCCAGCAGTCCGACGGGGGGGTTACACGAGCAGTACTTC
CASSPTGGLHEQYF
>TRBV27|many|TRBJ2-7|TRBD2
TGTGCCAGCAGTCGGGCGGGAGGGGTGGTTCTCTACGAGCAGTACTTC
CASSRAGGVVLYEQYF
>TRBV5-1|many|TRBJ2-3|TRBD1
TGCGCCAGCAGCCCTGACAGGGCTCCTAGCACAGATACGCAGTATTTT
CASSPDRAPSTDTQYF
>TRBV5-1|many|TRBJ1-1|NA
TGCGCCAGCAGCTTCGGACCGCAAAACACTGAAGCTTTCTTT
CASSFGPQNTEAFF
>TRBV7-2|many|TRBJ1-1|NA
TGTGCCAGCAGCTCGGGATTCATGGGCGTTGAAGCTTTCTTT
CASSSGFMGVEAFF
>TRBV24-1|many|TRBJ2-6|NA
TGTGCCACCAGTGATTACGGCAACTCTGGGGCCAACGTCCTGACTTTC
CATSDYGNSGANVLTF
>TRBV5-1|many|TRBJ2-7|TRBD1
TGCGCCAGCAGCCCGGACAGGGGGGGAACCTACGAGCAGTACTTC
CASSPDRGGTYEQYF
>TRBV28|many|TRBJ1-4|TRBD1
TGTGCCAGCAGGGACGGGACAGGGGGCACTGAAAAACTGTTTTTT
CASRDGTGGTEKLFF
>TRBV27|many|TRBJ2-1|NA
TGTGCCAGCAGGAGGATTGGGGGCTCGGCTAGTGAGCAGTTCTTC
CASRRIGGSASEQFF
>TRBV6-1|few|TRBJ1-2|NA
TGTGCCAGCAGTGAAGGAAACCTCGGCTACACCTTC
CASSEGNLGYTF
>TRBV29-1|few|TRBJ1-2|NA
TGCAGCGTGGACTATACGACGGCATCTAACTATGGCTACACCTTC
CSVDYTTASNYGYTF
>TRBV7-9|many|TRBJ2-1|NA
TGTGCCAGCAGCCCACGACAGGTCGGGAATGAGCAGTTCTTC
CASSPRQVGNEQFF
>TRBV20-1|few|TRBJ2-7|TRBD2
TGCAGTGCTTCGGGACTAGCGGGAGGGCGTCCCTACGAGCAGTACTTC
CSASGLAGGRPYEQYF
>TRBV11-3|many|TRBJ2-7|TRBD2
TGTGCCAGCAGCTTATTTAGCGGGGTCCCCTACGAGCAGTACTTC
CASSLFSGVPYEQYF
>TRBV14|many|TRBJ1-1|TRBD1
TGTGCCAGCAGCCAAGTATACAGGGGGAGTGAAGCTTTCTTT
CASSQVYRGSEAFF
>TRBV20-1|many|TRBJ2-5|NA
TGCAGTGCTAGAGATCTGGCTAGCGTAGATCAAGAGACCCAGTACTTC
CSARDLASVDQETQYF
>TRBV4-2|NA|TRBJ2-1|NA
TGTGCCGGCAGCCAAGATAGACTCCCAACCAGTGAGCAGTTCTTC
CAGSQDRLPTSEQFF
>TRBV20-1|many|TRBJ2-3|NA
TGCAGTGCTAGAGGACAGGCCACAGATACGCAGTATTTT
CSARGQATDTQYF
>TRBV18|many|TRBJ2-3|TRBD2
TGTGCCAGCTCACAGCTAGCGGGATGGAGGAAGGGCACAGATACGCAGTATTTT
CASSQLAGWRKGTDTQYF
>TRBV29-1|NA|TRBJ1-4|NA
TGCAGCGTCAGAAAGGGGGTAGCGGAAAAACTGTTTTTT
CSVRKGVAEKLFF
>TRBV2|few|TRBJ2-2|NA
TGTGCCAGCAGGGATATTAGCGGGGAGCTGTTTTTT
CASRDISGELFF
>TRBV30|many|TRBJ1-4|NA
TGTGCCTGGAGAGCTAGGCTATCTGGGGGCGGAGGCGAAAAACTGTTTTTT
CAWRARLSGGGGEKLFF
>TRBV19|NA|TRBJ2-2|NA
TGTGCCAGTATCTTAGGGGAGAACATCGGGGAGCTGTTTTTT
CASILGENIGELFF
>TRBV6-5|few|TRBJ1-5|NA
TGTGCCAGCAGTTACTCAGGAGGGTTCGGGCAGCCCCAGCATTTT
CASSYSGGFGQPQHF
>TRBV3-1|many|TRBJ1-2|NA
TGTGCCAGCAGCCAAGATCCTCAGGGGCTAGGTGGCTACACCTTC
CASSQDPQGLGGYTF
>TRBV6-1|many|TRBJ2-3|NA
TGTGCCAGCGGACGGGTGACCACAGATACGCAGTATTTT
CASGRVTTDTQYF
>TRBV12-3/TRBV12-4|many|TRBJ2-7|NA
TGTGCCAGCACCCCCGAGGACTCTCCTGGGCTCGAGCAGTACTTC
CASTPEDSPGLEQYF
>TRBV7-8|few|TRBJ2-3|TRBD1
TGTGCCAGCAGTGAGAGGACAGGGTTGAGCACAGATACGCAGTATTTT
CASSERTGLSTDTQYF
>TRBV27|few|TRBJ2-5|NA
TGTGCCAGCAGTAGTACAGCGATCGAAGGGGAGACCCAGTACTTC
CASSSTAIEGETQYF
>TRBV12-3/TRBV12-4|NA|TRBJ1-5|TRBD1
TGTGCCAGCAGGTACGGACAGGGCAGCAATCAGCCCCTGCATTTT
CASRYGQGSNQPLHF
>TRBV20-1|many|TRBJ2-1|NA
TGCAGTGCTAAAAACCGGGGGAACAATGAGCAGTTCTTC
CSAKNRGNNEQFF
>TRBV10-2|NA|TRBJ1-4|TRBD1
TGCGCCAGCAGTGGATACGGGACAGACGATGAAAAACTGTTTTTT
CASSGYGTDDEKLFF
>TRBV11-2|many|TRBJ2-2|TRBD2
TGTGCCAGCAGCTTAGCAAGCCTAGCGGGCGGGGAGCTGTTTTTT
CASSLASLAGGELFF
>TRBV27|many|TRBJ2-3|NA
TGTGCCAGCAGTTTATCGTTAGCACGCGCGGGACAGAGCACAGATACGCAGTATTTT
CASSLSLARAGQSTDTQYF
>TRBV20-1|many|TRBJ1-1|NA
TGCAGTGCTAGTGCCGCGAGGACTGAAGCTTTCTTT
CSASAARTEAFF
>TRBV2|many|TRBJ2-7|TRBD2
TGTGCCAGCAGTGCGGGAGGGGCGTACGAGCAGTACTTC
CASSAGGAYEQYF
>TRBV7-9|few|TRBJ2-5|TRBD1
TGTGCCAGCAGCTCGGGACAGAACCAAGAGACCCAGTACTTC
CASSSGQNQETQYF
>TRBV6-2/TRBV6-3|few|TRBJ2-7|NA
TGTGCCAGCAGTTACTCGGTCGCAGGGGTCGGCTACGAGCAGTACTTC
CASSYSVAGVGYEQYF
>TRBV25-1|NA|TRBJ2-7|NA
TGTGCCAGCAGTGCTTCGGGAACCTATCTCGAGCAGTACTTC
CASSASGTYLEQYF
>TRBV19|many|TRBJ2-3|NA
TGTGCCAGTAGTCTAAGATCGGGACGAACTTATACAGACACAGATACGCAGTATTTT
CASSLRSGRTYTDTDTQYF
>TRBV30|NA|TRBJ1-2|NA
TGTGCCTGGAGTGGGGGCGGAAGGACTAACTATGGCTACACCTTC
CAWSGGGRTNYGYTF
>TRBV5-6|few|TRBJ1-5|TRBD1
TGTGCCAGCAGCTCTCGAGGGACAGGGGGCATTCGTCAGCCCCAGCATTTT
CASSSRGTGGIRQPQHF
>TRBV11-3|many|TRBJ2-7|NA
TGTGCCAGCAGCTTAGGAGGCGGGAATGGCTACGAGCAGTACTTC
CASSLGGGNGYEQYF
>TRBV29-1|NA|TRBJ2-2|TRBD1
TGCAGCGTCGACAGGGATGGGGACACCGGGGAGCTGTTTTTT
CSVDRDGDTGELFF
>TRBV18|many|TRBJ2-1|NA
TGTGCCAGCGCAGACCCGGGACCGTACAATGAGCAGTTCTTC
CASADPGPYNEQFF
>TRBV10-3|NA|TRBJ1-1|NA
TGTGCCATCCAGCAGGGGTATATCACTGAAGCTTTCTTT
CAIQQGYITEAFF
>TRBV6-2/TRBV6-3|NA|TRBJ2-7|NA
TGTGCCAGCAGCCAAGGACATAGGGGCTACGAGCAGTACTTC
CASSQGHRGYEQYF
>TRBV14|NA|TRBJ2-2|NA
TGTGCCAGCAGCCAAGCTATCACCACCGGGGAGCTGTTTTTT
CASSQAITTGELFF
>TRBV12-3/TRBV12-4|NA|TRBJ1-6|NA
TGTGCCAGCAGTCCACCCCTCCACTTT
CASSPPLHF
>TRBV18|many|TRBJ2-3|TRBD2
TGTGCCAGCTCACCACCGGCAAGACTAGCGGGAGGTGGTACGCAGTATTTT
CASSPPARLAGGGTQYF
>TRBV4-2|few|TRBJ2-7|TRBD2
TGTGCCAGCAGCCAAGACTTATTGACAGCGGGAGTGTACGAGCAGTACTTC
CASSQDLLTAGVYEQYF
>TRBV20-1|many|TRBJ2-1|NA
TGCAGTGCTAGAGACCTCCAAGCCGGGAACAATGAGCAGTTCTTC
CSARDLQAGNNEQFF
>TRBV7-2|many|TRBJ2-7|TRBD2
TGTGCCAGTGCTAAAACCGGGACTAGCGGACCCCGGGGGTACGAGCAGTACTTC
CASAKTGTSGPRGYEQYF
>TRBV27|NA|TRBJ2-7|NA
TGTGCCAGCAGTTTCTGGGGGCGGGAGCAGTACTTC
CASSFWGREQYF